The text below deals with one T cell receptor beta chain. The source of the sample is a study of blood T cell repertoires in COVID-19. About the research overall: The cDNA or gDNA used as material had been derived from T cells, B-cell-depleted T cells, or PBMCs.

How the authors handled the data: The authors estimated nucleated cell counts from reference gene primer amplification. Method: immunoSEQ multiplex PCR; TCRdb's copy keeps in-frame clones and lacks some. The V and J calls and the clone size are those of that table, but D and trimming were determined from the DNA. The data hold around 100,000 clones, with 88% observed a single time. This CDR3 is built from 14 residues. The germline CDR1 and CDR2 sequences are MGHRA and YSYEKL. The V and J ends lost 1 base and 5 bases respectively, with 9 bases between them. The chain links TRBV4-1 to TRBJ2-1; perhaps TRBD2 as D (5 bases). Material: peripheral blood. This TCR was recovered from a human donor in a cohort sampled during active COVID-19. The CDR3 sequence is CASSQAEGDNEQFF. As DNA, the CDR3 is TGCGCCAGCAGCCAAGCCGAGGGCGACAATGAGCAGTTCTTC.